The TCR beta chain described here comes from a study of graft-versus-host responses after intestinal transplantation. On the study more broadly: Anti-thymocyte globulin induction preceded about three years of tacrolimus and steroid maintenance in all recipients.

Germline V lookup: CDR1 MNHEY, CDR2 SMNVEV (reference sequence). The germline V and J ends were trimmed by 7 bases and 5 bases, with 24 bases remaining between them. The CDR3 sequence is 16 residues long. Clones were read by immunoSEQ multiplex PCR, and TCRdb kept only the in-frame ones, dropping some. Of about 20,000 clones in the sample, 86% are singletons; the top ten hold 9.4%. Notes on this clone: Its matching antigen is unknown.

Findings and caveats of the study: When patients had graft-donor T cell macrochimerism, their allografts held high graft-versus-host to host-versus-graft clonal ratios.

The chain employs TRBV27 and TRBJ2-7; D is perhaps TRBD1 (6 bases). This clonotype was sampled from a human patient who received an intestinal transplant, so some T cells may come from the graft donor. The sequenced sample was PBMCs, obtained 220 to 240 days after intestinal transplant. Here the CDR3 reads CASISQGGHQTHEQYF. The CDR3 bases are TGTGCCAGCATATCTCAAGGGGGACACCAGACCCACGAGCAGTACTTC.